These 22 T cell receptor beta chains originate from one sample sequenced in a study of cytomegalovirus exposure and HLA in healthy donors. In the PCR, 60 Vbeta and 13 Jbeta primers were used. This table comes from immunoSEQ multiplex PCR, and its TCRdb copy is limited to in-frame clones, with some not included. The sample has roughly 100,000 clones; more than 65% are singletons. Input material: PBMCs. Receptors were obtained from a young woman in good health and CMV-seropositive.

Only one count was recorded for this clone. The chain couples TRBV4-2 to TRBJ2-7; TRBD2 might be the D (6 bases). Germline CDR1 and CDR2: LGHNA and YNFKEQ. Trimming shortened V by 2 bases and J by 0 bases, and 11 bases separated the two germline ends. CDR3 length: 15 residues. The CDR3 is CASSQPGLDSYEQYF. CDR3 sequence (DNA): TGTGCCAGCAGCCAACCGGGACTTGACTCCTACGAGCAGTACTTC.

The V gene is TRBV6-1, the J gene TRBJ1-5; D possibly corresponds to TRBD1 (6 bases). The CDR3 contains 16 residues. The V end lost 3 bases, the J end lost 3 bases, and 15 bases lay between the germline ends. Germline CDR1 and CDR2: MNHNS and SASEGT. The CDR3 protein is CASSESSGTINQPQHF. The DNA of the CDR3 is TGTGCCAGCAGTGAGTCGTCCGGGACAATCAATCAGCCCCAGCATTTT.

The chain uses TRBV12-5 and TRBJ2-3, with 11 bases matching TRBD1. This CDR3 comprises 15 residues. From germline, CDR1 is LGHNT and CDR2 FRNRAP. V was pared by 5 bases and J by 6 bases, with 7 bases of the junction left unmatched. Written as DNA, the CDR3 is TGTGCTAGTGGTAACCCCGGGACAGGGGGGGATACGCAGTATTTT. Translated: CASGNPGTGGDTQYF.

V usage is TRBV29-1 and J usage is TRBJ1-2; tentative D call: TRBD1 (5 bases). Germline loops: CDR1 SQVTM, CDR2 ANQGSEA. The germline V and J ends were trimmed by 8 bases and 7 bases, with 17 bases remaining between them. The CDR3 covers 12 residues. The CDR3 loop reads CSCRDSRLGYTF. The CDR3 DNA reads TGCAGCTGCCGGGACTCTCGGCTTGGCTACACCTTC.

This chain connects TRBV4-1 to TRBJ2-7, with TRBD1 matching over 10 bases. V trimming: 4 bases; J trimming: 7 bases; junction bases outside the gene matches: 10. The CDR3 loop spans 15 amino acids. Germline V gene data show CDR1 as MGHRA and CDR2 as YSYEKL. The CDR3 nucleotides are TGCGCCAGCAGCCGATCCGGGACAGGGGCTCGGGAGCAGTACTTC. Its translation is CASSRSGTGAREQYF.

V usage is TRBV5-1 and J usage is TRBJ2-7, with 11 bases lining up with TRBD2. The CDR3 runs 13 residues. Germline loops: CDR1 SGHRS, CDR2 YFSETQ. V lost 7 bases and J lost 3; bases outside the gene matches: 3. The CDR3 loop is CASRTSGFYEQYF. CDR3 in DNA: TGCGCCAGCCGGACTAGCGGGTTCTACGAGCAGTACTTC.

In its sample, this clone was seen a few times. The genes are TRBV4-2 and TRBJ2-2, with 12 positions matching TRBD2. Germline values: CDR1 LGHNA, CDR2 YNFKEQ. This CDR3 is built from 18 residues. Trimming cost V 0 bases and J 6 bases; bases outside gene matches: 8. The CDR3 region has the DNA TGTGCCAGCAGCCAAGATTCTAGCGGGGGGGCACGGTCCGGGGAGCTGTTTTTT. This gives the protein CASSQDSSGGARSGELFF.

This chain uses TRBV5-6 with TRBJ2-7; tentatively, D is TRBD2 (6 bases). CDR3 length: 12 amino acids. V was trimmed by 3 bases and J by 9 bases, leaving 13 bases between them. Germline loops: CDR1 SGHDT, CDR2 YYEEEE. This CDR3 is CASSSPTSPQYF. CDR3 nucleotide sequence: TGTGCCAGCAGCTCCCCGACTAGTCCGCAGTACTTC.

The chain carries TRBV9 and TRBJ2-3; D gene uncertain. The CDR3 runs 13 residues. Per germline, CDR1 SGDLS and CDR2 YYNGEE. The V end was cut by 0 bases, the J end by 6 bases, with 8 bases between. The CDR3, as DNA: TGTGCCAGCAGCGTAGCATCCGGTGATACGCAGTATTTT. Translated, it gives CASSVASGDTQYF.

This clone was detected only once. CDR3: CASSLAGGDGYTF. The DNA for the CDR3 is TGTGCCAGCAGCTTAGCGGGCGGGGATGGCTACACCTTC. The J gene is TRBJ1-2, the V gene TRBV7-2; no firm D call. Trimming pared 0 bases from V and 6 bases from J, leaving 8 bases between. The length of the CDR3 is 13 residues. CDR1 and CDR2 from the germline V gene are SGHTA and FQGNSA.

V usage is TRBV19 and J usage is TRBJ2-3, with 8 nucleotides matching TRBD2. Germline CDR1 is LNHDA and CDR2 is SQIVND (reference sequence). The V and J ends lost 1 base and 4 bases, in that order; junction bases with no gene match: 13. The CDR3 has 18 residues. This CDR3 reads CASSIARTGTRRSDTQYF. CDR3 nucleotide sequence: TGTGCCAGTAGTATAGCCCGGACCGGGACTAGGAGGTCAGATACGCAGTATTTT.

The CDR3 here is CASSNTGGSTEAFF. The CDR3 nucleotides are TGTGCCAGCAGCAATACAGGGGGAAGCACTGAAGCTTTCTTT. The rearrangement uses TRBV6-4 and TRBJ1-1; 8 bases fit TRBD1. Germline assignment: CDR1 MRHNA and CDR2 SNTAGT. The CDR3 runs to 14 residues. Trimming took 6 bases from V and 4 from J; bases not matched to a gene: 7.

The V and J genes are TRBV18 and TRBJ2-7; tentatively, D is TRBD1 (5 bases). The CDR3 length is 15 residues. The V gene's germline CDR1 is KGHSH and CDR2 LQKENI. The V and J ends lost 0 bases and 1 base respectively, with 10 bases between them. The CDR3 region has the DNA TGTGCCAGCTCACCACCTAGTAGGGGATCCTACGAGCAGTACTTC. It codes for CASSPPSRGSYEQYF.

The chain links TRBV28 to TRBJ2-1; TRBD2 matches at 8 bases. This CDR3 has 14 residues. V was clipped by 6 bases and J by 6 bases; unmatched bases: 7. Looked up from germline, CDR1 is MDHEN and CDR2 is SYDVKM. CDR3 residues: CASRDLREGNEQFF. DNA for the CDR3: TGTGCCAGCAGAGACCTTCGGGAGGGCAATGAGCAGTTCTTC.

The rearrangement uses TRBV7-8 and TRBJ2-5; possible D gene TRBD1, 5 bases. The DNA matches TRBJ2-7 better at its end, which makes the J call doubtful. CDR3 length equals 15 residues. Looked up from germline, CDR1 is SGHVS and CDR2 is FQNEAQ. CDR3 sequence reads: CASSLAAALGHEQYF. DNA for the CDR3: TGTGCCAGCAGCTTAGCGGCCGCTTTGGGGCACGAGCAGTACTTC.

This chain joins TRBV7-3 and TRBJ2-2, with D unresolved. The V and J ends lost 5 bases and 3 bases respectively, with 13 bases between them. CDR3 length: 15 amino acids. Germline-derived CDR1 and CDR2 are SGHTA and FQGTGA. The CDR3 loop is CASSAKEHYTGELFF. The DNA of the CDR3 is TGTGCCAGCAGCGCCAAGGAGCACTACACCGGGGAGCTGTTTTTT.

The chain uses TRBV6-6 and TRBJ2-7; weak D call: TRBD2 (6 bases). The germline CDR1 and CDR2 sequences are MNHNY and SVGAGI (reference sequence). The length of the CDR3 is 16 residues. V dropped 2 bases and J dropped 5 bases, with 19 bases sitting between them. CDR3 in DNA: TGTGCCAGCAGTTACCCCTCTGGTGTCGGGGGAGACGAGCAGTACTTC. The encoded protein is CASSYPSGVGGDEQYF.

The chain has TRBV7-2 and TRBJ2-3, with D unresolved. Deletions cut 1 base from V and 2 bases from J, with 10 bases between. Germline-derived CDR1 and CDR2 are SGHTA and FQGNSA. CDR3 length equals 15 residues. The CDR3 reads CASSLVVWATDTQYF. The CDR3 coding sequence is TGTGCCAGCAGCTTAGTAGTATGGGCCACAGATACGCAGTATTTT.

The genes are TRBV5-5 and TRBJ2-2, with D unresolved. CDR3 size: 13 residues. The ends were cut back, 3 bases at V and 4 bases at J, with 7 bases in the middle. CDR1 and CDR2 (germline): SGHKS, YYEKEE (reference sequence). CDR3: CASSWQFTGELFF. The CDR3 bases are TGTGCCAGCAGCTGGCAGTTCACCGGGGAGCTGTTTTTT. Variable domain in full (rest from reference TRBV5-5 and TRBJ2-2): DAGVTQSPTHLIKTRGQQVTLRCSPISGHKSVSWYQQVLGQGPQFIFQYYEKEERGRGNFPDRFSARQFPNYSSELNVNALLLGDSALYLCASSWQFTGELFFGEGSRLTVL.

This chain links TRBV5-1 with TRBJ2-1; 8 nucleotides line up with TRBD2. CDR3 length equals 15 residues. With 3 bases clipped from V and 2 bases from J, the junction kept 4 bases outside the gene matches. Germline values: CDR1 SGHRS, CDR2 YFSETQ. CDR3 region: CASSSERGTYNEQFF. Here the CDR3 DNA reads TGCGCCAGCAGCTCGGAGCGGGGGACCTACAATGAGCAGTTCTTC.

The chain joins TRBV7-3 to TRBJ2-2, with 7 bases identical to TRBD2. Germline V gene lookup returns CDR1 SGHTA and CDR2 FQGTGA. The CDR3 spans 16 residues. Trimming at V came to 5 bases and at J to 0 bases, leaving 6 bases not matched to a gene. Written as DNA, the CDR3 is TGTGCCAGCAGCCCCTCGGGGGGATCGAACACCGGGGAGCTGTTTTTT. Residues: CASSPSGGSNTGELFF.

This clone was counted between two and nine times. The CDR3: CSVVMSYEQYF. For the CDR3, the DNA is TGCAGCGTTGTAATGTCCTACGAGCAGTACTTC. This chain joins TRBV29-1 and TRBJ2-7; D is undetermined. CDR3 length: 11 amino acids. Germline values: CDR1 SQVTM, CDR2 ANQGSEA. The germline V and J ends were trimmed by 4 bases and 1 base, with 5 bases remaining between them.